This T cell receptor beta chain was documented in a study of T cell changes during pregnancy in multiple sclerosis. Clones were read by immunoSEQ multiplex PCR, and TCRdb kept only the in-frame ones, dropping some. Among some 69,000 clones, less than 95% were seen once, and the ten largest hold roughly 2.2%. The source is a female donor in good health, enrolled as a control in a pregnancy study. The sample in question was peripheral blood, obtained in the second trimester of pregnancy.

CDR3 amino acids: CASSQVVRQANTEAFF. CDR3 sequence (DNA): TGCGCCAGCAGCCAAGTGGTGAGACAGGCGAACACTGAAGCTTTCTTT. The chain uses TRBV4-1 and TRBJ1-1; D may be TRBD1 (6 bases). The CDR3 consists of 16 residues. Trimming stripped 1 base from V and 1 base from J, with 13 bases between. The germline V gene has CDR1 MGHRA and CDR2 YSYEKL.